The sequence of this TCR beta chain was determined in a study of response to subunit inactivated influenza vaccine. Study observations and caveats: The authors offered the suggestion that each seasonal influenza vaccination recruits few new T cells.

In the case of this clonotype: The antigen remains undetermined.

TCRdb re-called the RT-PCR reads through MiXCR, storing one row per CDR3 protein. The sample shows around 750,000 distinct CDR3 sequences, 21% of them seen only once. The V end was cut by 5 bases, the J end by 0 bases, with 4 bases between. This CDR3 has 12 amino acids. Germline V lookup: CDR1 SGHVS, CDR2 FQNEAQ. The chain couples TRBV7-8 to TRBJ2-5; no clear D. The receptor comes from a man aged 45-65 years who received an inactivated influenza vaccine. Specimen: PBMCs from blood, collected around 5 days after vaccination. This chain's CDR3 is CASSHYQETQYF. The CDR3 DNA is TGTGCCAGCAGCCACTACCAAGAGACCCAGTACTTC.